This entry is about one TCR beta chain. This clonotype turned up a few times. No cognate antigen has been identified for it. One base away there is no much larger clone; base qualities are not given. This entry is derived from a study of T cells in Graves' hyperthyroidism and ophthalmopathy (dated by TCRdb to about 2019). Some background on the complete study: Peripheral blood samples were taken at initial diagnosis, before any treatment was given. Thyroid tissue and blood T-cell repertoires from six Graves' hyperthyroidism patients were also compared in the study. Prospective prediction of ophthalmopathy was tested in an independent validation cohort of fewer than 20 hyperthyroidism patients and 17 patients who later progressed to ophthalmopathy. Once sampling was done, hyperthyroidism patients were given methimazole at a starting dose of 30 mg daily, whereas ophthalmopathy patients were given high-dose intravenous methylprednisolone. The paper describes TCR Vbeta CDR3 sequencing of 120 to 150 peripheral blood samples, made up of some 40 ophthalmopathy patients, more than 70 hyperthyroidism patients and around 17 progressor patients. The 90 to 100 discovery patients were randomly divided into training and test sets at a 7:3 ratio. A discovery cohort of approximately 100 patients, about 40 with Graves' ophthalmopathy and 55 to 65 with stable Graves' hyperthyroidism, was used to find distinguishing TCR V-J signatures.

The V end loses 6 bases and the J end loses 0 bases, and a stretch of 3 bases separates them. The CDR3 sequence holds 11 residues, the cysteine and phenylalanine included. CDR3 DNA is the only sequence kept; it has 33 bases, read in frame from the first base. Sequences MNHEY (CDR1) and SMNVEV (CDR2) are obtained from the germline V gene (reference sequence). In the ophthalmopathy patients, disease was moderately to severely active, with a Clinical Activity Score of 3 or more, a NOSPECS grade of 4 or more, and a duration of less than 3 months. Patients with uncontrolled infections, other autoimmune diseases, pregnancy or lactation were excluded. Clinical symptoms, serum thyroxine and TRAb, thyroid ultrasound, and orbital computed tomography formed the basis for the diagnoses. Ficoll-Paque density gradient centrifugation was used to isolate PBMCs from approximately 11 ml of fresh peripheral blood. Total RNA was extracted using Trizol reagent, and RNA quality was assessed on an Agilent 2100 Bioanalyzer.

On the study overall, not on this receptor specifically: Blood samples also contained most of the expanded thyroid clonotypes (frequency above 0.001), which suggests that blood repertoires may reflect thyroid immune responses. No statistical method was used to fix the sample size in advance, and group allocation was not hidden from the investigators. In validation, the model predicted progression to ophthalmopathy with roughly 70% sensitivity and about 72% specificity, a median of around 6.6 months before onset. In cross-validation, a model built on a 13 V-J signature told ophthalmopathy apart from stable hyperthyroidism with approximately 90% sensitivity and about 81% specificity, and in testing the same model reached 80%/75%.

Amplification of TCR beta CDR3 regions was carried out from RNA transcripts. The TCR CDR3 was subjected to a first round of RT-PCR using the HTBI primer set and the Qiagen OneStep RT-PCR kit. The libraries were constructed in a second round of multiplex PCR and then size-selected and purified. Libraries were sequenced paired-end with 100 bp reads on an Illumina HiSeq2000. The authors' pipeline ran thus. SOAPnuke was used to process the raw data, throwing out any read that contained adapters or uncalled bases, had a mean Phred below 15, or lacked an exact constant-primer or identifier match. High-quality paired reads were merged with COPE v1.2.5, and unique nucleotide sequences were defined as clonotypes. MiTCR v1.1 was used to align the clonotypes against IMGT TRBV, TRBD and TRBJ reference segments. Only V-J combinations with frequency above 0.0001, covering 99% to 99.2% of repertoires, were analysed. A TCS score was defined as the ratio of F50 (clonal expansion) to E x V (chaos), with BLOSUM62-based TCRdist applied between CDR3 peptides within each V-J. Welch's t-statistics and random forest reduced 500 to 650 V-J features to about 12, which were used in a naive Bayes classifier (R e1071). Through fastp at Q25 and MiXCR, TCRdb rebuilt clones from the public reads, retaining in-frame beta chains. Here each entry gathers all rows of one CDR3 protein and keeps the most common genes and DNA. These V and J calls rely on TCRdb rather than the paper's analysis. The sample table shows over 500,000 distinct CDR3 sequences, and roughly 18% are seen once. The top ten hold about 16% of the sample.

Sequencing was done on a sample of blood. Recombination connected TRBV27 to TRBJ2-7, with an unclear D gene assignment. The origin of this receptor is a woman aged 18-35 years with Graves' ophthalmopathy. The nucleotide sequence reads TGTGCCAGCAGGAGCTCCTACGAGCAGTACTTC. This translates into CASRSSYEQYF.